This TCR beta chain was profiled in a study of blood T cell repertoires in COVID-19. The ends lost 6 bases at V and 1 base at J; junction bases unmatched: 5. Germline V gene sequence: CDR1 MNHEY, CDR2 SVGAGI. This CDR3 has 15 amino acids. Methods used by the authors: The assay estimated nucleated cells by amplifying reference gene primers. Using immunoSEQ multiplex PCR, the repertoire was profiled, and TCRdb retains in-frame clones only, with some absent. The V and J calls and clone size were taken over from that table, and D and trimming were inferred from the DNA. There are about 200,000 clones in the sample; around three quarters occur only once, and 5.5% lies in the top ten.

This receptor was identified in a woman in her 70s with acute or convalescent COVID-19. Sequencing input: peripheral blood. This rearrangement joins TRBV6-5 to TRBJ2-5; 10 bases line up with TRBD2. The CDR3 protein is CASSPGTSAQETQYF. Here the CDR3 DNA reads TGTGCCAGCAGCCCCGGGACTAGCGCCCAAGAGACCCAGTACTTC.